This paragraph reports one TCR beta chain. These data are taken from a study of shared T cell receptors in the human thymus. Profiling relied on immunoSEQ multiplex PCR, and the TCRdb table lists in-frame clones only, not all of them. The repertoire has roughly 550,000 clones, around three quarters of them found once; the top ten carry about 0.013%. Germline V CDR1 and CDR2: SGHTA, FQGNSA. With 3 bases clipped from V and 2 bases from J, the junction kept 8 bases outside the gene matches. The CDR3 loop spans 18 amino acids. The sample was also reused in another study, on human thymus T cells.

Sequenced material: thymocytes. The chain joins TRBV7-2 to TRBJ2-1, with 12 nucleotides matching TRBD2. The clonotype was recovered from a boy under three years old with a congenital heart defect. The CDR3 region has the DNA TGTGCCAGCAGCTTGGGACTAGCGGGTGCCTTTCCCTACAATGAGCAGTTCTTC. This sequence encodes CASSLGLAGAFPYNEQFF.